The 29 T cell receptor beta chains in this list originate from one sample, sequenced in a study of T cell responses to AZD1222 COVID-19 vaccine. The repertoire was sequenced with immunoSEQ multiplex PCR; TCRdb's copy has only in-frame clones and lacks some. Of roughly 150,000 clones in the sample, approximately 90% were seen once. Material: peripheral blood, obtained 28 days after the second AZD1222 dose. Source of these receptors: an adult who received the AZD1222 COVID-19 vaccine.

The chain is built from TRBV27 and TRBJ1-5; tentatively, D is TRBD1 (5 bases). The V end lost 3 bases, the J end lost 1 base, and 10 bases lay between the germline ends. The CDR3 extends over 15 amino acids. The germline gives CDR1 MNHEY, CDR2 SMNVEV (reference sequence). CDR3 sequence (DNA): TGTGCCAGCAGTTTGGGGTGGGGGAGCAATCAGCCCCAGCATTTT. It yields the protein CASSLGWGSNQPQHF.

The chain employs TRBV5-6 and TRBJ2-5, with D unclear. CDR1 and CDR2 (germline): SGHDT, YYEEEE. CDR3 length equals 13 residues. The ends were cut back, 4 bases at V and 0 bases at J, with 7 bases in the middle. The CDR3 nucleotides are TGTGCCAGCAGCCTCGGGTACCAAGAGACCCAGTACTTC. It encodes CASSLGYQETQYF. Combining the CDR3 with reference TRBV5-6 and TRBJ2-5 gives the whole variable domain DAGVTQSPTHLIKTRGQQVTLRCSPKSGHDTVSWYQQALGQGPQFIFQYYEEEERQRGNFPDRFSGHQFPNYSSELNVNALLLGDSALYLCASSLGYQETQYFGPGTRLLVL.

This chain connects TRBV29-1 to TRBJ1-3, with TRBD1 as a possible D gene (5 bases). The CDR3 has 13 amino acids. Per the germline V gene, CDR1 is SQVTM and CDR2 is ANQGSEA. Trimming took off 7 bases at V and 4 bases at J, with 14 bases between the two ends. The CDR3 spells CSARAGGGNTIYF. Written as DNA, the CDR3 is TGCAGCGCCCGGGCCGGGGGAGGAAACACCATATATTTT. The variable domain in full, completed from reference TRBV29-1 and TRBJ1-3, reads SAVISQKPSRDICQRGTSLTIQCQVDSQVTMMFWYRQQPGQSLTLIATANQGSEATYESGFVIDKFPISRPNLTFSTLTVSNMSPEDSSIYLCSARAGGGNTIYFGEGSWLTVV.

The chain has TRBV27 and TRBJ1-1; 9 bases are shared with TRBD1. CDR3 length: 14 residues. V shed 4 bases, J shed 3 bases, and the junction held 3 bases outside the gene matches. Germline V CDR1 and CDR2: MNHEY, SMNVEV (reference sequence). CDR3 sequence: CASSSGTGHTEAFF. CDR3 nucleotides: TGTGCCAGCAGTTCCGGGACAGGGCACACTGAAGCTTTCTTT.

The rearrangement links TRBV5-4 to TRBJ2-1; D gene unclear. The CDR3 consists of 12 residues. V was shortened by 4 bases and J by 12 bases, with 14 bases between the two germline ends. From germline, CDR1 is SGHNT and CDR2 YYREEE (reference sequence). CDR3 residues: CASSGDEVTQFF. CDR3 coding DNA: TGTGCCAGCAGCGGAGACGAGGTAACGCAGTTCTTC.

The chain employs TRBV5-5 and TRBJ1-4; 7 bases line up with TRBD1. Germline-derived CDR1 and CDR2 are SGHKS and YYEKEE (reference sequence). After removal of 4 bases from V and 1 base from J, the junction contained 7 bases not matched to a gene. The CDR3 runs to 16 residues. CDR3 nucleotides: TGTGCCAGCAGCCCCTTGGGGGACAGAACTAATGAAAAACTGTTTTTT. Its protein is CASSPLGDRTNEKLFF.

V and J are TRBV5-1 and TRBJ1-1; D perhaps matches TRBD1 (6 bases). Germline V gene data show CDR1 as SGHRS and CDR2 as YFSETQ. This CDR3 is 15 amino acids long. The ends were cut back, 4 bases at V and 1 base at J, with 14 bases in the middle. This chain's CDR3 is CASSLNPGQNTEAFF. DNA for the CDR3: TGCGCCAGCAGCCTGAACCCGGGACAGAACACTGAAGCTTTCTTT. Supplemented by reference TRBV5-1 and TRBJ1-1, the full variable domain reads KAGVTQTPRYLIKTRGQQVTLSCSPISGHRSVSWYQQTPGQGLQFLFEYFSETQRNKGNFPGRFSGRQFSNSRSEMNVSTLELGDSALYLCASSLNPGQNTEAFFGQGTRLTVV.

CDR3 amino acids: CASSVGGQYGYTF. Written as DNA, the CDR3 is TGTGCCAGCAGCGTAGGTGGACAGTATGGCTACACCTTC. V is TRBV9 and J is TRBJ1-2, with D maybe TRBD1 (6 bases). Deletions cut 0 bases from V and 5 bases from J, with 8 bases between. CDR3 length: 13 residues. CDR1 and CDR2 (germline): SGDLS, YYNGEE. Combining the CDR3 with reference TRBV9 and TRBJ1-2 gives the whole variable domain DSGVTQTPKHLITATGQRVTLRCSPRSGDLSVYWYQQSLDQGLQFLIQYYNGEERAKGNILERFSAQQFPDLHSELNLSSLELGDSALYFCASSVGGQYGYTFGSGTRLTVV.

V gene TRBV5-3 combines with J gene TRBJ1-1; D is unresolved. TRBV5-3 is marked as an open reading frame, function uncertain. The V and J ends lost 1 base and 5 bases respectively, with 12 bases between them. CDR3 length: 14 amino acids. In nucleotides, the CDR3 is TGTGCCAGAAGCTTGAAGGCAAGGAGAACTGAAGCTTTCTTT. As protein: CARSLKARRTEAFF.

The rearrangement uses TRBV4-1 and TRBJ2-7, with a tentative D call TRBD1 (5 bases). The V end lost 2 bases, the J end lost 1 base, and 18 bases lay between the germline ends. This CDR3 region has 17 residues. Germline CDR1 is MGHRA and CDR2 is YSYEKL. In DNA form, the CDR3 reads TGCGCCAGCAGCCAATCCCCCCTCAGGACACATTCCTACGAGCAGTACTTC. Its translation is CASSQSPLRTHSYEQYF.

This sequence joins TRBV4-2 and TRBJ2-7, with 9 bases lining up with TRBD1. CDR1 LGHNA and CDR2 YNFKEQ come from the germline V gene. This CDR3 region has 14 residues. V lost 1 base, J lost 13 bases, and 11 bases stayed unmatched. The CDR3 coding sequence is TGTGCCAGCAGCCAAGGAATAATGACAGGGGGTATTTACTTC. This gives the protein CASSQGIMTGGIYF.

DNA for the CDR3: TGTGCCAGCAGCGTACGGGACAGGAGATATCAGCCCCAGCATTTT. Its translation is CASSVRDRRYQPQHF. The V call is TRBV7-8, the J call TRBJ1-5; 8 bases fit TRBD1. Germline CDR1 is SGHVS and CDR2 is FQNEAQ. V trimming: 5 bases; J trimming: 5 bases; junction bases outside the gene matches: 8. There are 15 residues in the CDR3.

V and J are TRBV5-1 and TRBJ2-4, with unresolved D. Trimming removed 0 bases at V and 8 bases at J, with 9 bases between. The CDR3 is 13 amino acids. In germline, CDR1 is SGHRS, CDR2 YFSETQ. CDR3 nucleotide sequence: TGCGCCAGCAGCTTGGTTCCTGGGGACATTCAGTACTTC. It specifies CASSLVPGDIQYF.

In DNA form, the CDR3 reads TGTGCCACCAGTGCGGGGGAGGGGACACATACGCAGTATTTT. Residues: CATSAGEGTHTQYF. V usage is TRBV24-1 and J usage is TRBJ2-3; D is possibly TRBD2 (7 bases). CDR1 and CDR2 (germline): KGHDR, SFDVKD. The CDR3 covers 14 residues. The ends were cut back, 5 bases at V and 7 bases at J, with 15 bases in the middle.

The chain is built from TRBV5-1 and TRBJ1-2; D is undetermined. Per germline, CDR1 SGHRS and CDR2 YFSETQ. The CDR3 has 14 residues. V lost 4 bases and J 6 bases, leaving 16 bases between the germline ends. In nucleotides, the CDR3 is TGCGCCAGCAGCCCACACGAGGCCCGTAATGGCTACACCTTC. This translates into CASSPHEARNGYTF. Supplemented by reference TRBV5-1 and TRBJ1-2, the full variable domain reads KAGVTQTPRYLIKTRGQQVTLSCSPISGHRSVSWYQQTPGQGLQFLFEYFSETQRNKGNFPGRFSGRQFSNSRSEMNVSTLELGDSALYLCASSPHEARNGYTFGSGTRLTVV.

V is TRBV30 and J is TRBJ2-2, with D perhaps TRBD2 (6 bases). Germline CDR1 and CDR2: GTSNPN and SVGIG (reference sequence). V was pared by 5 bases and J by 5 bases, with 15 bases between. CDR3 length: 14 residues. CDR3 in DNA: TGTGCCTGGGGGGGGACCCAGCGGACCGGGGAGCTGTTTTTT. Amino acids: CAWGGTQRTGELFF.

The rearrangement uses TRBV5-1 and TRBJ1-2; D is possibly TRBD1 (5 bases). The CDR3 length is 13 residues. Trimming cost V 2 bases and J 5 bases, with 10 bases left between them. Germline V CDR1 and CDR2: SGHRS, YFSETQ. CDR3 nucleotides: TGCGCCAGCAGCTTTGGCAGGGCTTATGGCTACACCTTC. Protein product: CASSFGRAYGYTF. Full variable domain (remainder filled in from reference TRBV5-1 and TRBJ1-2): KAGVTQTPRYLIKTRGQQVTLSCSPISGHRSVSWYQQTPGQGLQFLFEYFSETQRNKGNFPGRFSGRQFSNSRSEMNVSTLELGDSALYLCASSFGRAYGYTFGSGTRLTVV.

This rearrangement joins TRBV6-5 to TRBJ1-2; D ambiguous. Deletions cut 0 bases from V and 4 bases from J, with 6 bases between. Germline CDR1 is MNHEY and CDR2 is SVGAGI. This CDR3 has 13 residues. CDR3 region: CASSYSRVYGYTF. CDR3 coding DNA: TGTGCCAGCAGTTACTCGAGAGTCTATGGCTACACCTTC.

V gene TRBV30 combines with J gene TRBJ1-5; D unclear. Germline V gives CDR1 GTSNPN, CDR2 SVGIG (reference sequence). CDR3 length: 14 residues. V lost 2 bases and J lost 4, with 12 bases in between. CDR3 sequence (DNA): TGTGCCTGGAGTATCACTGACGGGAATCAGCCCCAGCATTTT. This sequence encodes CAWSITDGNQPQHF.

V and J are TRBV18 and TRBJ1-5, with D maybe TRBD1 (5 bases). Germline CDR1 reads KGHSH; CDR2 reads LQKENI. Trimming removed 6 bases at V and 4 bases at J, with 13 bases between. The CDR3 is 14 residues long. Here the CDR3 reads CASSPVGGNQPQHF. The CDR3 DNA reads TGTGCCAGCTCCCCTGTGGGGGGGAATCAGCCCCAGCATTTT.

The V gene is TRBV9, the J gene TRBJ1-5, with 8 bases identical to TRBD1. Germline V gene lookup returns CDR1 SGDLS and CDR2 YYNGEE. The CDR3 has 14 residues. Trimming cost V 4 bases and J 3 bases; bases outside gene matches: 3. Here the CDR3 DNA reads TGTGCCAGCAGCCTGGGACAGGACAATCAGCCCCAGCATTTT. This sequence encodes CASSLGQDNQPQHF.

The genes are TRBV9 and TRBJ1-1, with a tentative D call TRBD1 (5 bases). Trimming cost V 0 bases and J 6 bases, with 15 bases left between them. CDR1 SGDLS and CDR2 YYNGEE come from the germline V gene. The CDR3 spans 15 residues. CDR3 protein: CASSVGAGVSAEAFF. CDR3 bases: TGTGCCAGCAGCGTAGGGGCGGGGGTGTCGGCTGAAGCTTTCTTT.

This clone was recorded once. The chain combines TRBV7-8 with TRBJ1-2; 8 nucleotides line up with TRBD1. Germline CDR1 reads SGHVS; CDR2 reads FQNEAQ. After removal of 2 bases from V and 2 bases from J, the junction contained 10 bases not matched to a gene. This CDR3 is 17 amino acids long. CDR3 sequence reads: CASSLSRTGRNNYGYTF. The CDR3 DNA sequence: TGTGCCAGCAGCTTATCTCGGACAGGGAGGAACAACTATGGCTACACCTTC.

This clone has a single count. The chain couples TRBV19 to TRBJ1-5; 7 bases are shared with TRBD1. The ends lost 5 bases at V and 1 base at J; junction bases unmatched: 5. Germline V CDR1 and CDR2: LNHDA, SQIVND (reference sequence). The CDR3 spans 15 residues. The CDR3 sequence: CASSLDRLSNQPQHF. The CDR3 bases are TGTGCCAGTAGTCTGGACAGGCTAAGCAATCAGCCCCAGCATTTT.

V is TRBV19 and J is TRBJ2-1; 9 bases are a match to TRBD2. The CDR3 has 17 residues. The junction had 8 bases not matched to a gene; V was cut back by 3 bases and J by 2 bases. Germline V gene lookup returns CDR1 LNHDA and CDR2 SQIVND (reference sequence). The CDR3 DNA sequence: TGTGCCAGTAGTATTATTGGCGGGGGGGCAGCCTACAATGAGCAGTTCTTC. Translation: CASSIIGGGAAYNEQFF.

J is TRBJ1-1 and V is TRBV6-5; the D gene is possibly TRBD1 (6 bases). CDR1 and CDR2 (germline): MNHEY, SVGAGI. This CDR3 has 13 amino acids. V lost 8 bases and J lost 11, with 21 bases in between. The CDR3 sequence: CASSRGTPPAAFF. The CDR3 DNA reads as TGTGCCAGCTCGAGGGGGACCCCTCCGGCGGCTTTCTTT.

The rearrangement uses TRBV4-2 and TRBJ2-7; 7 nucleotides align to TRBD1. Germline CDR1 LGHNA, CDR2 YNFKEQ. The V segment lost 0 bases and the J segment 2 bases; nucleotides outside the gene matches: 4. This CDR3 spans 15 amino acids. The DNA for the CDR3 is TGTGCCAGCAGCCAAGATGCAGGACAGGCCTACGAGCAGTACTTC. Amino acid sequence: CASSQDAGQAYEQYF.

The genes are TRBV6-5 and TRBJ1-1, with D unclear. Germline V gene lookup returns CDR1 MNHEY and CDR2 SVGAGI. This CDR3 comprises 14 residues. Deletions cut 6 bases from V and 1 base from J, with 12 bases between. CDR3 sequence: CASSLHGRNTEAFF. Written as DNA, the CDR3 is TGTGCCAGCAGCCTACACGGGAGGAACACTGAAGCTTTCTTT.

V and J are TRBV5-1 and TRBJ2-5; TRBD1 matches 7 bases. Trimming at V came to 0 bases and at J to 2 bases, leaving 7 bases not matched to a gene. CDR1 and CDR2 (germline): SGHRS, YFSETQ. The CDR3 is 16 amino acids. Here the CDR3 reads CASSLATDRRQETQYF. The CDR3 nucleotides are TGCGCCAGCAGCTTGGCCACGGACAGGCGACAAGAGACCCAGTACTTC.